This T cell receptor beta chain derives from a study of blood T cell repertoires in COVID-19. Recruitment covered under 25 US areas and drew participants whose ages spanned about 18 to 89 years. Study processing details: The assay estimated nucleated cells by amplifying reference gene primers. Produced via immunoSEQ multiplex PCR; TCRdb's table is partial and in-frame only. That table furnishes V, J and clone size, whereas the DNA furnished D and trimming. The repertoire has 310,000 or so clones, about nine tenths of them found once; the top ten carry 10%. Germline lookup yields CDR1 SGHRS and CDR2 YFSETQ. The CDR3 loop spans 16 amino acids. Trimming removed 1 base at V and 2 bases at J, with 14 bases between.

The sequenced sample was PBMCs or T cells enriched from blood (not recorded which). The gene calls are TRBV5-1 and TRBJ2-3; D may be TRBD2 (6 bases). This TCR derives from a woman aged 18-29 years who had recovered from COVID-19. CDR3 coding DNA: TGCGCCAGCAGCTTGATGGGGGACTTCGTCACAGATACGCAGTATTTT. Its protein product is CASSLMGDFVTDTQYF.